These 31 T cell receptor beta chains were sequenced from one sample in a study of blood T cell repertoires in COVID-19. Libraries were prepared by immunoSEQ multiplex PCR; TCRdb keeps only in-frame clonotypes and omits some of them. The sample lists roughly 180,000 clones; roughly 81% were seen once. What was sequenced was peripheral blood. Receptor source: a woman in her forties or fifties with COVID-19, enrolled during active disease.

The chain couples TRBV5-4 to TRBJ2-2; 10 bases are a match to TRBD2. The CDR3 has 15 residues. Germline assignment: CDR1 SGHNT and CDR2 YYREEE (reference sequence). The V segment lost 4 bases and the J segment 3 bases; nucleotides outside the gene matches: 3. The CDR3: CASSPSGGDTGELFF. The CDR3 coding sequence is TGTGCCAGCAGCCCAAGCGGGGGGGACACCGGGGAGCTGTTTTTT.

This chain links TRBV19 with TRBJ1-1; perhaps TRBD1 as D (5 bases). This CDR3 has 13 amino acids. Trimming took 9 bases from V and 0 from J, leaving 11 bases between them. Germline assignment: CDR1 LNHDA and CDR2 SQIVND (reference sequence). CDR3 protein: CASRQNLNTEAFF. Here the CDR3 DNA reads TGTGCCAGCCGACAGAATCTGAACACTGAAGCTTTCTTT.

The chain recombines TRBV10-1 with TRBJ2-3; 13 positions match TRBD2. This CDR3 is 13 amino acids long. Germline V gene lookup returns CDR1 WNHNN and CDR2 SYGVQD (reference sequence). V lost 8 bases to trimming and J lost 4 bases; unmatched junction nucleotides: 0. CDR3 sequence (DNA): TGCGCCAGCGGACTAGCGGGGGCAGATACGCAGTATTTT. This translates into CASGLAGADTQYF.

The chain recombines TRBV30 with TRBJ1-1; tentative D call: TRBD1 (5 bases). V was clipped by 0 bases and J by 7 bases, with 9 bases between them. This CDR3 is 12 amino acids long. From germline, CDR1 is GTSNPN and CDR2 SVGIG (reference sequence). The CDR3 bases are TGTGCCTGGAGTGTGGGGCTGGGTGAAGCTTTCTTT. It is translated as CAWSVGLGEAFF.

This chain connects TRBV5-1 to TRBJ1-1; D gene uncertain. CDR3 length: 15 amino acids. With 1 base removed from V and 0 bases from J, the gap between germline ends came to 10 bases. Germline V lookup: CDR1 SGHRS, CDR2 YFSETQ. In DNA form, the CDR3 reads TGCGCCAGCAGCTTGACAGTGCCCATGAACACTGAAGCTTTCTTT. This codes for CASSLTVPMNTEAFF. The complete variable domain, with remaining parts taken from reference TRBV5-1 and TRBJ1-1, reads KAGVTQTPRYLIKTRGQQVTLSCSPISGHRSVSWYQQTPGQGLQFLFEYFSETQRNKGNFPGRFSGRQFSNSRSEMNVSTLELGDSALYLCASSLTVPMNTEAFFGQGTRLTVV.

The chain uses TRBV5-6 and TRBJ2-3; 11 nucleotides agree with TRBD2. V lost 2 bases and J lost 11; bases outside the gene matches: 16. Germline V gene lookup returns CDR1 SGHDT and CDR2 YYEEEE. CDR3 length equals 17 residues. The CDR3 coding sequence is TGTGCCAGCAGCTTTCTTCCGACTAGCGGGGAGAAGGAAGGGCAGTATTTT. Encoded protein: CASSFLPTSGEKEGQYF.

This clone was seen just once. The rearrangement links TRBV28 to TRBJ1-4; tentative D call: TRBD1 (6 bases). CDR3 size: 15 residues. Germline V lookup: CDR1 MDHEN, CDR2 SYDVKM. Deletions cut 5 bases from V and 8 bases from J, with 18 bases between. As DNA, the CDR3 is TGTGCCAGCAGTCCACCCTCGGGGGGCCGGGAAAAACTGTTTTTT. Translated, it gives CASSPPSGGREKLFF.

V and J are TRBV9 and TRBJ1-3, with 7 positions matching TRBD1. This CDR3 region has 15 residues. Germline loops: CDR1 SGDLS, CDR2 YYNGEE. V lost 7 bases to trimming and J lost 4 bases; unmatched junction nucleotides: 11. The CDR3 sequence is CASQGGPSRGNTIYF. CDR3 DNA sequence: TGTGCCAGCCAGGGGGGCCCGTCGAGGGGAAACACCATATATTTT.

The chain employs TRBV2 and TRBJ2-2, with TRBD1 matching over 8 bases. Germline V CDR1 and CDR2: SNHLY, FYNNEI. The CDR3 consists of 15 residues. V was pared by 7 bases and J by 7 bases, with 11 bases of the junction left unmatched. In DNA form, the CDR3 reads TGTGCCAGCACCAAGGACAGGGTTGTTGACGGGGAGCTGTTTTTT. Its translation: CASTKDRVVDGELFF. The entire variable domain, with the rest obtained from reference TRBV2 and TRBJ2-2, is as follows: EPEVTQTPSHQVTQMGQEVILRCVPISNHLYFYWYRQILGQKVEFLVSFYNNEISEKSEIFDDQFSVERPDGSNFTLKIRSTKLEDSAMYFCASTKDRVVDGELFFGEGSRLTVL.

V and J are TRBV11-2 and TRBJ1-4; no definite D call. Trimming shortened V by 5 bases and J by 2 bases, and 6 bases separated the two germline ends. The CDR3 loop spans 13 amino acids. Germline V lookup: CDR1 SGHAT, CDR2 FQNNGV. CDR3 sequence reads: CASSPGTNEKLFF. CDR3 bases: TGTGCCAGCAGCCCGGGGACTAATGAAAAACTGTTTTTT.

This chain joins TRBV9 and TRBJ1-1; D remains ambiguous. This CDR3 has 14 residues. CDR1 and CDR2 (germline): SGDLS, YYNGEE. V shed 3 bases and J shed 0 bases, with 9 bases lying between them. CDR3 DNA: TGTGCCAGCAGCGCCCATACAGTGAACACTGAAGCTTTCTTT. It is translated as CASSAHTVNTEAFF.

The chain links TRBV12-5 to TRBJ1-1, with 7 bases aligning to TRBD1. The germline CDR1 and CDR2 sequences are LGHNT and FRNRAP. This CDR3 has 15 residues. Trimming cost V 6 bases and J 7 bases; bases outside gene matches: 14. CDR3 in amino acids: CASGLNPTGMGEAFF. Here the CDR3 DNA reads TGTGCTAGTGGCCTTAATCCGACAGGGATGGGTGAAGCTTTCTTT.

V is TRBV3-1 (or the pseudogene TRBV3-2) and J is TRBJ2-5; TRBD1 agrees at 12 bases. Per the germline V gene, CDR1 is LGHDT and CDR2 is YNNKEL (reference sequence). The CDR3 has 14 residues. Trimming removed 5 bases from V and 4 bases from J; junction bases left unmatched: 2. CDR3: CASSGTGGRETQYF. CDR3 nucleotide sequence: TGTGCCAGCAGCGGGACAGGGGGCAGAGAGACCCAGTACTTC.

The V and J genes are TRBV6-5 and TRBJ2-1; 9 bases are shared with TRBD2. Germline V gives CDR1 MNHEY, CDR2 SVGAGI. This CDR3 is 15 amino acids long. The V gene end was trimmed by 8 bases and the J gene end by 0 bases; junction bases not matched to a gene: 5. The CDR3 nucleotides read TGTGCCAGCGCTAGCGGGGAGAGCTCCTACAATGAGCAGTTCTTC. It translates to CASASGESSYNEQFF.

This rearrangement joins TRBV28 to TRBJ2-4; perhaps TRBD1 as D (7 bases). CDR1 and CDR2 (germline): MDHEN, SYDVKM. Trimming stripped 7 bases from V and 6 bases from J, with 16 bases between. The CDR3 spans 14 residues. The CDR3 here is CASNQGEARNIQYF. In DNA form, the CDR3 reads TGTGCCAGCAACCAGGGGGAGGCGAGAAACATTCAGTACTTC.

This clone showed up just a few times. This chain uses TRBV19 with TRBJ1-6, with 9 bases fitting TRBD1. The CDR3 is 16 residues long. Losses at the gene ends were 3 bases for V and 9 bases for J; bases not matched to a gene: 9. From germline, CDR1 is LNHDA and CDR2 SQIVND (reference sequence). This chain's CDR3 is CASSITGQGLRSPLHF. The CDR3 region has the DNA TGTGCCAGTAGTATCACAGGACAGGGGTTGCGTTCACCCCTCCACTTT.

This clone was counted only a few times. The gene calls are TRBV7-9 and TRBJ1-1; D remains unclear. The length of the CDR3 is 15 residues. Germline lookup yields CDR1 SEHNR and CDR2 FQNEAQ (reference sequence). The ends were cut back, 4 bases at V and 0 bases at J, with 12 bases in the middle. The CDR3 reads CASSWIGAMNTEAFF. For the CDR3, the DNA is TGTGCCAGCAGCTGGATAGGAGCCATGAACACTGAAGCTTTCTTT. Combining the CDR3 with reference TRBV7-9 and TRBJ1-1 gives the whole variable domain DTGVSQNPRHKITKRGQNVTFRCDPISEHNRLYWYRQTLGQGPEFLTYFQNEAQLEKSRLLSDRFSAERPKGSFSTLEIQRTEQGDSAMYLCASSWIGAMNTEAFFGQGTRLTVV.

V and J are TRBV6-4 and TRBJ2-1; 11 nucleotides align to TRBD2. The V and J ends lost 5 bases and 5 bases, in that order; junction bases with no gene match: 8. Per germline, CDR1 MRHNA and CDR2 SNTAGT. The CDR3 is 16 amino acids. This CDR3 is CASSPLAGGGHNEQFF. The CDR3 coding sequence is TGTGCCAGCAGTCCCTTAGCGGGGGGGGGACACAATGAGCAGTTCTTC.

Here the CDR3 reads CASSPEEQGANQPQHF. The CDR3 DNA is TGTGCCAGCTCACCAGAAGAACAGGGGGCTAATCAGCCCCAGCATTTT. The chain is built from TRBV18 and TRBJ1-5, with TRBD1 matching over 9 bases. Trimming took 2 bases from V and 4 from J; bases not matched to a gene: 6. The CDR3 runs to 16 residues. CDR1 is KGHSH and CDR2 is LQKENI in the germline V gene.

The rearrangement joins TRBV7-6 to TRBJ2-7, with 8 positions matching TRBD1. V lost 4 bases and J lost 6; bases outside the gene matches: 8. This CDR3 contains 14 residues. From germline, CDR1 is SGHVS and CDR2 FNYEAQ. Here the CDR3 DNA reads TGTGCCAGCAGCTCTGGACAGGGTGGAACCGAGCAGTACTTC. Translated: CASSSGQGGTEQYF.

This clone was recorded only once. This chain uses TRBV19 with TRBJ2-7; the match to TRBD2 covers 9 bases. CDR1 and CDR2 (germline): LNHDA, SQIVND (reference sequence). The CDR3 sequence is 16 residues long. The junction had 6 bases not matched to a gene; V was cut back by 1 base and J by 2 bases. The CDR3 region is CASSIAPGLAAYEQYF. In DNA form, the CDR3 reads TGTGCCAGTAGTATAGCCCCGGGACTAGCCGCCTACGAGCAGTACTTC. The complete variable domain, with remaining parts taken from reference TRBV19 and TRBJ2-7, reads DGGITQSPKYLFRKEGQNVTLSCEQNLNHDAMYWYRQDPGQGLRLIYYSQIVNDFQKGDIAEGYSVSREKKESFPLTVTSAQKNPTAFYLCASSIAPGLAAYEQYFGPGTRLTVT.

The chain couples TRBV27 to TRBJ1-6; TRBD1 agrees at 7 bases. This CDR3 spans 15 amino acids. J gave up 9 bases and V 1 base, and 6 bases lay outside the gene matches. Germline V gene data show CDR1 as MNHEY and CDR2 as SMNVEV (reference sequence). The CDR3 is CASSLWGTVSSPLHF. Written as DNA, the CDR3 is TGTGCCAGCAGTTTATGGGGGACAGTGAGTTCACCCCTCCACTTT.

The V and J genes are TRBV5-1 and TRBJ2-3, with a possible D match to TRBD2 (6 bases). The germline V gene encodes CDR1 SGHRS and CDR2 YFSETQ. CDR3 length: 14 residues. Trimming pared 4 bases from V and 1 base from J, leaving 10 bases between. The CDR3: CASSPGGGTDTQYF. The CDR3 DNA reads as TGCGCCAGCAGCCCAGGAGGGGGCACAGATACGCAGTATTTT.

The V and J genes are TRBV9 and TRBJ2-5; 7 bases align to TRBD1. This CDR3 spans 14 amino acids. V shed 4 bases and J 1 base; nucleotides not matched to a gene: 4. The germline V gene encodes CDR1 SGDLS and CDR2 YYNGEE. In DNA, the CDR3 is TGTGCCAGCAGCTCCAGGGACAGCCAAGAGACCCAGTACTTC. Translated: CASSSRDSQETQYF. Full variable domain (remainder filled in from reference TRBV9 and TRBJ2-5): DSGVTQTPKHLITATGQRVTLRCSPRSGDLSVYWYQQSLDQGLQFLIQYYNGEERAKGNILERFSAQQFPDLHSELNLSSLELGDSALYFCASSSRDSQETQYFGPGTRLLVL.

This clone occurred a few times. At the DNA level, this CDR3 is encoded by other sequences in the same sample as well. The chain is built from TRBV6-5 and TRBJ1-5, with D perhaps matching TRBD1 (6 bases). CDR3 size: 12 residues. Germline V gene sequence: CDR1 MNHEY, CDR2 SVGAGI. Trimming removed 6 bases from V and 5 bases from J, with 8 bases in between. Here the CDR3 reads CASRTGYQPQHF. The CDR3 coding sequence is TGTGCCAGCAGAACAGGGTATCAGCCCCAGCATTTT.

The sample holds one count of this clone. The rearrangement joins TRBV7-2 to TRBJ2-1, with a weak D call TRBD2 (6 bases). The V and J ends lost 2 bases and 7 bases respectively, with 12 bases between them. Germline values: CDR1 SGHTA, CDR2 FQGNSA. The CDR3 contains 14 residues. CDR3 nucleotide sequence: TGTGCCAGCAGCTTAAGGGCGGGGACTAATGAGCAGTTCTTC. Its translation is CASSLRAGTNEQFF.

This chain links TRBV24-1 with TRBJ2-1; D possibly corresponds to TRBD2 (7 bases). Germline values: CDR1 KGHDR, CDR2 SFDVKD. The CDR3 totals 15 residues. V was trimmed by 5 bases and J by 5 bases, leaving 15 bases between them. The CDR3 reads CATSGGGAVNNEQFF. The CDR3 coding sequence is TGTGCCACCAGTGGTGGGGGGGCGGTTAACAATGAGCAGTTCTTC.

This clone was seen only once. The chain carries TRBV28 and TRBJ2-5, with TRBD2 identical over 11 bases. With V trimmed by 3 bases and J by 1 base, 4 bases remained unmatched. The CDR3 is 16 residues long. CDR1 and CDR2 (germline): MDHEN, SYDVKM. In DNA, the CDR3 is TGTGCCAGCAGTTTCCCTAGCGGGGGGCCCCAAGAGACCCAGTACTTC. Its translation: CASSFPSGGPQETQYF. The whole variable domain, filled in from reference TRBV28 and TRBJ2-5, reads DVKVTQSSRYLVKRTGEKVFLECVQDMDHENMFWYRQDPGLGLRLIYFSYDVKMKEKGDIPEGYSVSREKKERFSLILESASTNQTSMYLCASSFPSGGPQETQYFGPGTRLLVL.

The chain uses TRBV11-2 and TRBJ2-1, with a tentative D call TRBD1 (6 bases). The CDR3 is 15 residues long. Deletions cut 1 base from V and 4 bases from J, with 11 bases between. From germline, CDR1 is SGHAT and CDR2 FQNNGV. Here the CDR3 reads CASSLGGGPYNEQFF. The CDR3 DNA reads as TGTGCCAGCAGCTTAGGTGGGGGCCCATACAATGAGCAGTTCTTC.

This chain uses TRBV6-5 with TRBJ2-5, with TRBD2 matching 11 bases. The CDR3 is made up of 15 amino acids. Unmatched junction bases numbered 3, after V lost 2 bases and J lost 4 bases. Looked up from germline, CDR1 is MNHEY and CDR2 is SVGAGI. CDR3 DNA: TGTGCCAGCAGTTACGGGCTAGCGGGGGGAGAGACCCAGTACTTC. Protein sequence: CASSYGLAGGETQYF.

This rearrangement joins TRBV7-9 to TRBJ1-1, with D possibly being TRBD1 (6 bases). V lost 5 bases and J lost 5, with 18 bases in between. CDR1 is SEHNR and CDR2 is FQNEAQ in the germline V gene (reference sequence). The CDR3 runs 15 residues. The CDR3 protein is CASSPPDSLGTEAFF. In nucleotides, the CDR3 is TGTGCCAGCAGCCCGCCGGACAGTTTGGGGACTGAAGCTTTCTTT.